Listed below are T cell receptor beta chains from one sample, sequenced in a study of blood T cell repertoires in COVID-19. Repertoires were generated with immunoSEQ multiplex PCR, while TCRdb's copy carries only in-frame clones and drops some. Here the sample spans around 30,000 clones, about 89% being singletons. Sample: peripheral blood. The receptors here all came from a human donor in a cohort sampled during active COVID-19. CDR3s include the opening cysteine and the closing phenylalanine or tryptophan. Fields, in order: J gene, CDR3 length, D gene, clone size, V gene, CDR3 DNA, CDR3 protein. The D gene is left open where the match is weak. Not every row has a clone size; where given, it reads once, few, many or a size class.

TRBJ1-2 15 . . TRBV21-1 TGTGCCAGCAGCCATAAGACAGGGGATCGCTATGGCTACACCTTC CASSHKTGDRYGYTF
TRBJ2-7 11 TRBD1 . TRBV12-3/TRBV12-4 TGTGCCAGCAGTACGGGACAGGGGAAGTACTTC CASSTGQGKYF
TRBJ2-7 13 . . TRBV28 TGTGCCAGCAGTTTACAGGGTCCCTACGAGCAGTACTTC CASSLQGPYEQYF
TRBJ2-2 13 . . TRBV7-9 TGTGCCAGCAGCTCGTCTAGGGGCGGGGAGCTGTTTTTT CASSSSRGGELFF
TRBJ2-7 13 . . TRBV28 TGTGCCAGCAGACCGGGACAAAATTGGGAGCAGTACTTC CASRPGQNWEQYF
TRBJ2-7 15 . . TRBV6-1 TGTGCCAGCAGTGAAGCGCTGGGAGGCCCCTACGAGCAGTACTTC CASSEALGGPYEQYF
TRBJ1-1 13 . few TRBV18 TGTGCCAGCTCCCTGACAGCGAACACTGAAGCTTTCTTT CASSLTANTEAFF
TRBJ2-1 15 . . TRBV4-1 TGCGCCAGCAGCCCGACCGGGGGGCGTTACAATGAGCAGTTCTTC CASSPTGGRYNEQFF
TRBJ1-6 13 . . TRBV18 TGTGCCAGCACCGGGTCGGCGGTTTCACCCCTCCACTTT CASTGSAVSPLHF
TRBJ2-7 13 . . TRBV7-2 TGTGCCAGCAGCTTACTCATTACAGGCGAGCAGTACTTC CASSLLITGEQYF
TRBJ1-2 15 TRBD1 . TRBV27 TGTGCCAGCAGTTTCTCCTCGACAGGGGCGAATGGCTACACCTTC CASSFSSTGANGYTF
TRBJ2-3 17 TRBD2 . TRBV7-9 TGTGCCAGCAGCGAACCCTGGACTAGCCCAGGCACAGATACGCAGTATTTT CASSEPWTSPGTDTQYF
TRBJ2-3 16 . . TRBV3-1/TRBV3-2 TGTGCCAGCAGCCAAGAGGGAGGGGGGGTCACAGATACGCAGTATTTT CASSQEGGGVTDTQYF
TRBJ2-7 11 . . TRBV6-6 TGTGCCAGCAGTTGGGAGTACGAGCAGTACTTC CASSWEYEQYF
TRBJ2-1 13 TRBD1 . TRBV4-2 TGTGCCAGCAGCCTCAACAGGGGAAATGAGCAGTTCTTC CASSLNRGNEQFF
TRBJ1-6 14 . few TRBV3-1/TRBV3-2 TGTGCCAGCACCCAGGGCAGCACCAATTCACCCCTCCACTTT CASTQGSTNSPLHF
TRBJ1-1 15 TRBD1 . TRBV27 TGTGCCAGCAGTTTGAACAGGGGGCTCGGAACTGAAGCTTTCTTT CASSLNRGLGTEAFF
TRBJ1-3 16 TRBD1 . TRBV6-5 TGTGCCAGCAGTTACTCCGAGGACAGGACCCAAAACACCATATATTTT CASSYSEDRTQNTIYF
TRBJ2-6 15 . . TRBV30 TGTGCCTGGAGTGCCGGGGGCTCTGGGGCCAACGTCCTGACTTTC CAWSAGGSGANVLTF
TRBJ1-4 15 . . TRBV6-5 TGTGCCAGCAGCTTTTACGGGGGAGGCGGTGAAAAACTGTTTTTT CASSFYGGGGEKLFF
TRBJ1-5 15 TRBD1 . TRBV30 TGTGCCTGGACTGAGGGGGCACTAAGCAATCAGCCCCAGCATTTT CAWTEGALSNQPQHF
TRBJ1-4 14 TRBD1 . TRBV2 TGTGCCAGCAGCGGGACAGCCCAGAATGAAAAACTGTTTTTT CASSGTAQNEKLFF
TRBJ2-7 14 . . TRBV14 TGTGCCAGCAGCCAGTTTATCGGGTTCTACGAGCAGTACTTC CASSQFIGFYEQYF
TRBJ2-7 13 TRBD2 . TRBV28 TGTGCCAGCAGGTTGCCGGGGGGTTACGAGCAGTACTTC CASRLPGGYEQYF
TRBJ2-4 20 TRBD2 . TRBV4-1 TGCGCCAGCAGCCGAAGTGCAGCGGGGGTAGTGGGGGTAGCCAAAAACATTCAGTACTTC CASSRSAAGVVGVAKNIQYF
TRBJ2-1 16 . . TRBV24-1 TGTGCCACCAGTGAATTCCACCCAACAGGGAGCCATGAGCAGTTCTTC CATSEFHPTGSHEQFF
TRBJ2-5 14 TRBD2 . TRBV7-9 TGTGCCAGCAGTTACGGACTAGCGGCGGAGACCCAGTACTTC CASSYGLAAETQYF
TRBJ1-2 14 TRBD1 . TRBV18 TGTGCCAGCTCACCGGGACAGAACTACTATGGCTACACCTTC CASSPGQNYYGYTF
TRBJ1-4 15 TRBD1 . TRBV5-1 TGCGCCAGCAGCTTGGAGAGGGGACAGGGGCGAAAACTGTTTTTT CASSLERGQGRKLFF
TRBJ1-5 13 TRBD1 . TRBV12-3/TRBV12-4 TGTGCCAGCAGTCGACAGGGGGTGCAGCCCCAGCATTTT CASSRQGVQPQHF
TRBJ2-5 15 . . TRBV2 TGTGCCAGCAGGATCCTCGCGGGGCTACAAGAGACCCAGTACTTC CASRILAGLQETQYF
TRBJ2-7 15 TRBD2 . TRBV5-6 TGTGCCAGCAGCTCCGCCGGGACTACGAACTACGAGCAGTACTTC CASSSAGTTNYEQYF
TRBJ1-6 14 . . TRBV5-1 TGCGCCAGCAGCTTGGAGGGGGGGGGTTCACCCCTCCACTTT CASSLEGGGSPLHF
TRBJ1-2 16 . . TRBV18 TGTGCCAGCTCACCCTCGGGACATGCGCCCAACTATGGCTACACCTTC CASSPSGHAPNYGYTF
TRBJ2-7 14 TRBD2 . TRBV6-2/TRBV6-3 TGTGCCAGCAGCGCTCTAGCGGGGGGGCCCGAAGCGTACTTC CASSALAGGPEAYF
TRBJ2-1 14 . . TRBV11-2 TGTGCCAGCAGCTTAGAAAGGGGGGGAGATGAGCAGTTCTTC CASSLERGGDEQFF
TRBJ2-7 12 TRBD1 . TRBV29-1 TGCAGCGCTGGGACAGGAGCCTACGAGCAGTACTTC CSAGTGAYEQYF
TRBJ2-1 16 TRBD2 . TRBV28 TGTGCCAGCAGGTATTTAGCGGGGAGCTCCTACAATGAGCAGTTCTTC CASRYLAGSSYNEQFF
TRBJ1-6 14 TRBD1 . TRBV28 TGTGCCAGCAGTGAACCGGGGACAGGCTCACCCCTCCACTTT CASSEPGTGSPLHF
TRBJ1-2 15 . . TRBV7-2 TGTGCCAGCAGCTTAGCCTGGAGTTCTAACTATGGCTACACCTTC CASSLAWSSNYGYTF
TRBJ1-1 15 . . TRBV4-1 TGCGCCAGCAGCCAAGAGTGGGGCGTGAACACTGAAGCTTTCTTT CASSQEWGVNTEAFF
TRBJ1-6 18 TRBD1 . TRBV2 TGTGCCAGCAGCGAGGCCCGGACAGGGGGCTCCTATAATTCACCCCTCCACTTT CASSEARTGGSYNSPLHF